These 8 T cell receptor beta chains came from one sample sequenced in a study of T-cell reconstitution after alpha-beta-depleted transplantation in children. TCRbeta library construction was performed incorporating unique molecular identifiers. TCRdb processed the PCR reads anew with MiXCR; each CDR3 protein has one entry. The sample includes approximately 980,000 distinct CDR3 sequences, around 30% seen only once; the top ten take 28%. Sample: PBMCs, mostly from graft donor cells, taken 360 days after TCRalphabeta/CD19-depleted stem cell transplant. These receptors were taken from a boy under two years old who had a stem cell transplant for SCID, so the T cells may come from the graft donor.

This clonotype has just a few counts. This chain links TRBV20-1 with TRBJ2-1; D remains ambiguous. Trimming cost V 6 bases and J 10 bases, with 13 bases left between them. The CDR3 is 11 residues long. The germline CDR1 and CDR2 sequences are DFQATT and SNEGSKA (reference sequence). CDR3 nucleotide sequence: TGCAGTGCAACATCGGTGGCCGAGCAGTTCTTC. It yields the protein CSATSVAEQFF.

This clonotype was detected only a few times. V is TRBV29-1 and J is TRBJ2-1; D perhaps matches TRBD1 (6 bases). The ends were cut back, 4 bases at V and 6 bases at J, with 7 bases in the middle. From germline, CDR1 is SQVTM and CDR2 ANQGSEA. The CDR3 covers 11 residues. The DNA of the CDR3 is TGCAGCGTTGTCAGGGGCAATGAGCAGTTCTTC. Translated: CSVVRGNEQFF.

A single count supports this clonotype. V usage is TRBV15 and J usage is TRBJ1-2; D uncertain. V lost 0 bases, J lost 5 bases, and 7 bases lay in between. Looked up from germline, CDR1 is LNHNV and CDR2 is YYDKDF (reference sequence). This CDR3 spans 13 amino acids. In DNA, the CDR3 is TGTGCCACCAGCAGAGAAGCTGGTTATGGCTACACCTTC. Its translation is CATSREAGYGYTF.

This clonotype was seen a single time. The J gene is TRBJ2-7, the V gene TRBV11-2, with D unclear. The germline CDR1 and CDR2 sequences are SGHAT and FQNNGV. CDR3 size: 13 residues. V lost 7 bases to trimming and J lost 5 bases, with 15 bases between them. CDR3 nucleotide sequence: TGTGCCAGCACCTCGCTGGTGAAACACGAGCAGTACTTC. It encodes CASTSLVKHEQYF. The full variable domain, rest sourced from reference TRBV11-2 and TRBJ2-7, is EAGVAQSPRYKIIEKRQSVAFWCNPISGHATLYWYQQILGQGPKLLIQFQNNGVVDDSQLPKDRFSAERLKGVDSTLKIQPAKLEDSAVYLCASTSLVKHEQYFGPGTRLTVT.

V usage is TRBV3-1 and J usage is TRBJ2-1, with D perhaps matching TRBD1 or TRBD2 (5 bases each). The CDR3 spans 14 residues. V was cut by 1 base and J by 13 bases, with 17 bases left in between. Germline V CDR1 and CDR2: LGHDT, YNNKEL (reference sequence). In DNA, the CDR3 is TGTGCCAGCAGCCAAGGTCACGGTGGGGGTCCCCAGTTCTTC. This encodes CASSQGHGGGPQFF.

The V gene is TRBV28, the J gene TRBJ2-3; 8 positions agree with TRBD1. This CDR3 contains 15 residues. Germline V gene data show CDR1 as MDHEN and CDR2 as SYDVKM. The V gene end was trimmed by 7 bases and the J gene end by 4 bases; junction bases not matched to a gene: 10. The CDR3 protein is CASTLVGQAPDTQYF. The DNA of the CDR3 is TGTGCCAGCACCCTGGTGGGACAGGCACCAGATACGCAGTATTTT.

This chain uses TRBV7-9 with TRBJ2-5, with D perhaps matching TRBD1 (6 bases). The germline V gene has CDR1 SEHNR and CDR2 FQNEAQ (reference sequence). This CDR3 is built from 14 residues. Between the trimmed V and J ends, which lost 4 bases and 4 bases, there was a span of 13 bases. CDR3 DNA sequence: TGTGCCAGCAGCTCCGGACAGTCGGGAGAGACCCAGTACTTC. It encodes CASSSGQSGETQYF.

The chain has TRBV5-1 and TRBJ2-1, with unresolved D. V was trimmed by 0 bases and J by 4 bases, leaving 11 bases between them. Per the germline V gene, CDR1 is SGHRS and CDR2 is YFSETQ. CDR3 size: 15 residues. The CDR3 DNA is TGCGCCAGCAGCTTGGGGTTCGCAAATTACAATGAGCAGTTCTTC. As protein: CASSLGFANYNEQFF. Together with reference TRBV5-1 and TRBJ2-1, the CDR3 gives the full variable domain: KAGVTQTPRYLIKTRGQQVTLSCSPISGHRSVSWYQQTPGQGLQFLFEYFSETQRNKGNFPGRFSGRQFSNSRSEMNVSTLELGDSALYLCASSLGFANYNEQFFGPGTRLTVL.